This passage covers 20 T cell receptor beta chains from one sample sequenced in a study of T cells expressing NK-cell markers. TCRdb re-called the 5' RACE reads, yielding one record per CDR3 amino acid sequence without DNA. The repertoire shows roughly 450,000 distinct CDR3 sequences; the top ten hold roughly 1.4%. Sequencing was done on a sample of blood T cells: a sorted CD56 or NKG2C T cell subset, CD4+ or CD8+ T cells, or bulk PBMC T cells (not recorded which). The receptors shown here come from a woman aged 45-65 years in good health.

The rearrangement joins TRBV29-1 to TRBJ2-1; TCRdb lists TRBD2, though no DNA is available to test this call. CDR3 length: 17 amino acids. Germline CDR1 SQVTM, CDR2 ANQGSEA. CDR3 protein: CSVEKGLAGGLYNEQFF.

The chain has TRBV6-1 and TRBJ2-7; the D gene TCRdb calls, TRBD1, cannot be checked with no DNA. CDR3 length: 12 amino acids. Germline loops: CDR1 MNHNS, CDR2 SASEGT. The CDR3 protein is CASSPRSGAGYF.

The chain couples TRBV11-2 to TRBJ2-1; checking the TCRdb D call of TRBD1 is not possible without DNA. The CDR3 loop spans 16 amino acids. Per germline, CDR1 SGHAT and CDR2 FQNNGV. CDR3 region: CASSLAWGPRGNEQFF.

This chain links TRBV5-1 with TRBJ2-6; absent DNA, TCRdb's TRBD1 call cannot be checked. The CDR3 consists of 18 residues. CDR1 and CDR2 (germline): SGHRS, YFSETQ. The chain's CDR3 is CASSLTDSLFSGANVLTF.

The chain uses TRBV6-5 and TRBJ2-1; TCRdb's D gene call, TRBD2, goes unchecked for lack of DNA. In germline, CDR1 is MNHEY, CDR2 SVGAGI. This CDR3 is 15 amino acids long. CDR3 loop: CASSPPGTRSNEQFF.

The chain links TRBV4-1 to TRBJ1-5; TCRdb names TRBD1, which stays unverified in the absence of DNA. This CDR3 is built from 19 residues. Germline V gene sequence: CDR1 MGHRA, CDR2 YSYEKL. This chain's CDR3 is CASSQQGTGLTAYNQPQHF.

The chain employs TRBV12-5 and TRBJ2-2; TCRdb outputs TRBD1, but without DNA this stays unchecked. The CDR3 totals 16 residues. Germline CDR1 LGHNT, CDR2 FRNRAP. CDR3 sequence: CASGPETPTAPGELFF.

The genes are TRBV20-1 and TRBJ1-5. The CDR3 is 14 residues long. The V gene's germline CDR1 is DFQATT and CDR2 SNEGSKA (reference sequence). The CDR3 sequence is CSASAGPSNQPQHF.

The chain uses TRBV5-1 and TRBJ2-2; there is no DNA to check the TCRdb D call of TRBD1. Germline-derived CDR1 and CDR2 are SGHRS and YFSETQ. The CDR3 covers 16 residues. CDR3 loop: CASSFRGQGDVGELFF. The whole variable domain, filled in from reference TRBV5-1 and TRBJ2-2, reads KAGVTQTPRYLIKTRGQQVTLSCSPISGHRSVSWYQQTPGQGLQFLFEYFSETQRNKGNFPGRFSGRQFSNSRSEMNVSTLELGDSALYLCASSFRGQGDVGELFFGEGSRLTVL.

V gene TRBV6-5 combines with J gene TRBJ2-7; absent DNA, TCRdb's TRBD1 call cannot be checked. There are 17 residues in the CDR3. CDR1 MNHEY and CDR2 SVGAGI come from the germline V gene. CDR3 in amino acids: CASSYSFPGQGAYEQYF.

The V and J genes are TRBV12-3 or TRBV12-4 and TRBJ1-4; TCRdb gives TRBD1 as the D gene, but with no DNA this cannot be confirmed. This CDR3 is built from 14 residues. The CDR3 spells CASSFRPSDEKLFF.

The V and J genes are TRBV29-1 and TRBJ2-7. The CDR3 has 13 residues. Per the germline V gene, CDR1 is SQVTM and CDR2 is ANQGSEA. The CDR3 loop is CSVTLSASYEQYF.

This CDR3 is CSVEDQLEQFF. V is TRBV29-1 and J is TRBJ2-1. There are 11 residues in the CDR3. CDR1 SQVTM and CDR2 ANQGSEA come from the germline V gene.

V and J are TRBV9 and TRBJ1-2; TCRdb proposes TRBD1, but this gene call is untestable without DNA. Per germline, CDR1 SGDLS and CDR2 YYNGEE. The CDR3 extends over 14 amino acids. CDR3 in amino acids: CASSRQSSTYGYTF.

This chain joins TRBV6-2 or TRBV6-3 and TRBJ2-1. Per germline, CDR1 MNHEY and CDR2 SVGEGT. The CDR3 has 13 residues. CDR3: CASSYSRVNEQFF.

The V call is TRBV12-3 or TRBV12-4, the J call TRBJ2-7; TCRdb designates TRBD1, a call that cannot be tested without DNA. The CDR3 consists of 14 residues. This CDR3 reads CASSPLISTYEQYF.

This chain joins TRBV6-5 and TRBJ2-1; TCRdb indicates TRBD2, and absent DNA this call remains unverified. The CDR3 spans 18 residues. In germline, CDR1 is MNHEY, CDR2 SVGAGI. The CDR3: CASSIRLAGGRGYNEQFF.

V and J are TRBV24-1 and TRBJ2-5. The CDR3 runs 13 residues. The germline CDR1 and CDR2 sequences are KGHDR and SFDVKD. The CDR3 reads CATSEAEVGTQYF.

CDR3 amino acids: CASSSFGLAGDGGKNIQYF. The chain is built from TRBV5-1 and TRBJ2-4; TCRdb picks TRBD2, but there is no DNA to check that call. This CDR3 comprises 19 residues. CDR1 and CDR2 (germline): SGHRS, YFSETQ. Drawing the rest from reference TRBV5-1 and TRBJ2-4, the complete variable domain is KAGVTQTPRYLIKTRGQQVTLSCSPISGHRSVSWYQQTPGQGLQFLFEYFSETQRNKGNFPGRFSGRQFSNSRSEMNVSTLELGDSALYLCASSSFGLAGDGGKNIQYFGAGTRLSVL.

V is TRBV12-5 and J is TRBJ2-2. This CDR3 is built from 14 residues. The V gene's germline CDR1 is LGHNT and CDR2 FRNRAP. The chain's CDR3 is CASAWLANTGELFF.